These T cell receptor beta chains were read from a single sample in a study of T cells in Graves' hyperthyroidism and ophthalmopathy. TCRdb re-analysed the multiplex PCR reads in MiXCR, keeping a single row per CDR3 protein. The repertoire holds 700,000 or so distinct CDR3 sequences, with roughly 15% as singletons. Material: blood. These receptors were taken from a woman aged 45 to 65 with Graves' ophthalmopathy. CDR3s leave out the opening cysteine and the closing phenylalanine or tryptophan.

v_gene,CDR3aa
TRBV20-1,SAGGGWRNTEAF
TRBV7-3,ASSFLIRDGPTEAF
TRBV7-8,ASSWTGGSTGELF
TRBV6-1,ASSQRLAGGNEQF
TRBV7-2,ASRPSGRDYNEQF
TRBV27,ASSLWGTSGRSSTGELF
TRBV3-1,ASSQLGETQY
TRBV28,ASSQILTAPNTGELF
TRBV28,ASSSGQSVYEQY
TRBV19,ASSIQENTGELF
TRBV9,ASSVGLAGGRNEQY
TRBV5-1,ASSLDSGGYEQY
TRBV14,ASSPTDWEYNEQF
TRBV5-6,ASSYTGVVTGELF
TRBV15,ATSGDRGAYNEQF